A selection of T cell receptor beta chains follows, all from one sample in a study of CD8 T cells in Susac syndrome. TCRdb re-called the immunoSEQ multiplex PCR reads with MiXCR, one entry per CDR3 protein. The sample lists roughly 100,000 distinct CDR3 sequences, roughly 94% occurring once. Material for sequencing was CD8+ T cells from PBMCs. The origin of the receptors is a human donor with Susac syndrome. Both conserved end residues are part of each CDR3.

cdr3_length,j_call,v_call,cdr3_aa
12,TRBJ2-7,TRBV19,CAIVGLPYEQYF
14,TRBJ2-1,TRBV5-4,CASSLEVAGNEQFF
15,TRBJ2-7,TRBV5-1,CASSLPPEGAYEQYF
15,TRBJ2-5,TRBV6-6,CASSYPRGGIETQYF
13,TRBJ1-2,TRBV20-1,CSARDRRLDGYTF
13,TRBJ1-5,TRBV6-6,CASSYEANQPQHF
10,TRBJ2-1,TRBV20-1,CSAPSDEQFF
14,TRBJ2-7,TRBV9,CASSVGDRGYEQYF
15,TRBJ2-7,TRBV5-1,CASSLVFSGGDEQYF
12,TRBJ2-3,TRBV29-1,CSVVPSGNTQYF
12,TRBJ2-2,TRBV24-1,CATGRDTGELFF
17,TRBJ2-7,TRBV13,CASSQSPPGLAAYEQYF
14,TRBJ2-1,TRBV9,CASSVESNPNEQFF
17,TRBJ2-7,TRBV14,CASSPSTQWDNSYEQYF
15,TRBJ1-6,TRBV20-1,CSAPDRTLYNSPLHF
13,TRBJ2-7,TRBV3-1,CASTTGAGDEQYF
13,TRBJ2-7,TRBV7-3,CASSPGLSHEQYF
12,TRBJ1-2,TRBV7-9,CASSLSGQGKTF
10,TRBJ1-6,TRBV10-3,CAMGRSPLHF
14,TRBJ1-1,TRBV4-2,CASSQDVSGTEAFF
13,TRBJ2-2,TRBV9,CASSVEITGELFF
16,TRBJ2-1,TRBV4-3,CASSQELQGGPDEQFF
14,TRBJ2-5,TRBV9,CASSADRGWKTQYF
17,TRBJ2-1,TRBV20-1,CSARDRHRLAPGNEQFF
11,TRBJ1-2,TRBV29-1,CSVEDRVGYTF
15,TRBJ2-7,TRBV18,CASSPKQGGPYEQYF
15,TRBJ2-1,TRBV20-1,CSARERGDTYNEQFF
13,TRBJ2-7,TRBV29-1,CSVVADKTYEQYF
17,TRBJ2-1,TRBV19,CASSTYSGTPRDNEQFF
13,TRBJ1-5,TRBV24-1,CATSDATGGDQHF
11,TRBJ2-1,TRBV12-5,CASGLLNEQFF
16,TRBJ2-6,TRBV7-9,CASSFSSSSGANVLTF
13,TRBJ2-5,TRBV27,CASSLGTEETQYF
14,TRBJ2-5,TRBV7-9,CASSQNRALETQYF
15,TRBJ2-2,TRBV9,CASSVARVYTGELFF
15,TRBJ1-1,TRBV9,CASSVVGDADTEAFF
13,TRBJ2-7,TRBV20-1,CSAQDPNIDEQYF
14,TRBJ1-2,TRBV7-9,CASSLAPHIYGYTF
18,TRBJ2-5,TRBV27,CASSLYGFDGGARETQYF
16,TRBJ1-1,TRBV4-1,CASSQGTAGDNTEAFF
11,TRBJ1-1,TRBV25-1,CASARGTEAFF
15,TRBJ2-5,TRBV3-1,CASSRPRGDQETQYF
17,TRBJ2-2,TRBV29-1,CSVEWWDGGANTGELFF
14,TRBJ2-2,TRBV4-3,CASSPGTATGELFF
14,TRBJ1-1,TRBV7-9,CASSLVKGVNEAFF
13,TRBJ1-1,TRBV19,CASSIGSWTEAFF
15,TRBJ2-7,TRBV7-8,CASSSRTGSPYEQYF
15,TRBJ1-5,TRBV7-9,CASSSAEWSNQPQHF
12,TRBJ2-1,TRBV13,CASRGGWNEQFF
16,TRBJ1-6,TRBV20-1,CSARETVSSYNSPLHF
11,TRBJ2-7,TRBV20-1,CSASTSYEQYF
12,TRBJ2-3,TRBV29-1,CSADPESDTQYF
15,TRBJ2-1,TRBV14,CASSRPGQGRGEQFF
14,TRBJ2-2,TRBV6-2/TRBV6-3,CASSPDPWGGELFF
12,TRBJ1-2,TRBV29-1,CSPGEGVDGYTF
14,TRBJ1-5,TRBV20-1,CSAPPAGSNQPQHF
15,TRBJ1-1,TRBV11-2,CASSLTPSGGAEAFF